Shown below are 7 T cell receptor beta chains from a single sample sequenced in a study of cytomegalovirus exposure and HLA in healthy donors. The PCR was carried out with 60 Vbeta primers and 13 Jbeta primers. Sequencing used immunoSEQ multiplex PCR; TCRdb keeps in-frame clones, though not all of them. This table has about 190,000 clones, 80% to 85% appearing once. Sequencing input: PBMCs. Source of these receptors: a woman between 18 and 30 years old in good health and CMV-seronegative.

This clone was observed a few times. V gene TRBV28 combines with J gene TRBJ1-2, with 7 bases lining up with TRBD1. V was pared by 6 bases and J by 8 bases, with 6 bases of the junction left unmatched. CDR1 is MDHEN, CDR2 SYDVKM, per germline. The CDR3 contains 12 residues. In DNA form, the CDR3 reads TGTGCCAGCAGATCGACAGGGTTGGGCTACACCTTC. Translation: CASRSTGLGYTF.

This clone showed up just once. The chain uses TRBV27 and TRBJ1-1; 10 bases align to TRBD1. CDR3 length: 14 residues. After removal of 5 bases from V and 7 bases from J, the junction contained 7 bases not matched to a gene. Germline lookup yields CDR1 MNHEY and CDR2 SMNVEV (reference sequence). The CDR3 DNA reads as TGTGCCAGCAGTAGCATGGACAGGGGGTATGAAGCTTTCTTT. This sequence encodes CASSSMDRGYEAFF.

CDR3 amino acids: CASSLEAGDGYTF. The CDR3 coding sequence is TGTGCCAGCAGCTTGGAGGCAGGGGATGGCTACACCTTC. The V gene is TRBV5-5, the J gene TRBJ1-2; TRBD1 is a possible D gene (6 bases). Germline V gene lookup returns CDR1 SGHKS and CDR2 YYEKEE (reference sequence). The CDR3 contains 13 residues. Trimming stripped 0 bases from V and 6 bases from J, with 9 bases between.

The rearrangement uses TRBV12-5 and TRBJ2-1; 9 bases match TRBD2. The CDR3 is made up of 16 amino acids. The junction had 13 bases not matched to a gene; V was cut back by 7 bases and J by 6 bases. The germline V gene has CDR1 LGHNT and CDR2 FRNRAP. CDR3 in DNA: TGTGCTAGTGCCCTCTCCCTAACGCGGGAGGGCAATGAGCAGTTCTTC. Translating gives CASALSLTREGNEQFF.

The chain uses TRBV7-6 and TRBJ2-1; TRBD2 matches 12 bases. Losses at the gene ends were 3 bases for V and 9 bases for J; bases not matched to a gene: 12. Germline V CDR1 and CDR2: SGHVS, FNYEAQ. CDR3 size: 17 residues. The CDR3 nucleotides read TGTGCCAGCAGCTTGGGACCGACTAGCGGGAGTCTCGGTGAGCAGTTCTTC. Translating it yields CASSLGPTSGSLGEQFF.

The gene calls are TRBV19 and TRBJ2-1, with TRBD2 matching 7 bases. Trimming removed 6 bases from V and 2 bases from J; junction bases left unmatched: 10. Germline V CDR1 and CDR2: LNHDA, SQIVND (reference sequence). There are 16 residues in the CDR3. CDR3 DNA sequence: TGTGCCAGTAGCGGAGGCGTGGGAGGGCCCTACAATGAGCAGTTCTTC. It codes for CASSGGVGGPYNEQFF.

This chain uses TRBV6-1 with TRBJ2-5; TRBD2 matches 7 bases. Unmatched junction bases numbered 8, after V lost 0 bases and J lost 7 bases. The CDR3 contains 15 residues. The germline V gene has CDR1 MNHNS and CDR2 SASEGT. CDR3 coding DNA: TGTGCCAGCAGTGAAGCGGAGGGGTCGGGGGGGACCCAGTACTTC. Translated, it gives CASSEAEGSGGTQYF.